The TCR beta chain under discussion was sequenced for a study of shared clonotypes between healthy human individuals. The overall study: Two women and three men aged 18 to 49 served as donors. Study results and limitations: Clonotype sharing levels among donors were expected to vary with sequencing depth.

Unsorted PBMC replicate PCRs drew on roughly 300 ng DNA, representing some 30,000 T cell genomes. The authors sequenced unsorted PBMC DNA on ten immunoSEQ deep assay plates. The repertoire was sequenced with immunoSEQ multiplex PCR; TCRdb's copy has only in-frame clones and lacks some. Of 530,000 or so clones listed, 75% to 80% were seen once; the top ten hold roughly an eighth. A note on this clone: Its antigen is not known.

Germline V gene sequence: CDR1 SGHAT, CDR2 FQNNGV. This CDR3 region has 17 residues. Unmatched junction bases numbered 12, after V lost 5 bases and J lost 5 bases. Sequenced sample: PBMCs. The chain is built from TRBV11-2 and TRBJ1-6; 7 bases match TRBD1. The TCR comes from a middle-aged woman in good health. Some clones in this sample may be carry-over from other donors' samples. The CDR3 here is CASSPTRQGRDNSPLHF. The CDR3 DNA reads TGTGCCAGCAGCCCGACTCGACAGGGACGGGATAATTCACCCCTCCACTTT.